This T cell receptor (beta chain) was sequenced during a study of beta chain features in type 1 diabetes. Study results and caveats: Insertions at VDJ junctions were less frequent in type 1 diabetes patients. These patients also deleted more nucleotides at the same junctions. Type 1 diabetes patients had TCRB CDR3s that were shorter (moderately but significantly so) in all four CD4+ subsets.

A note on this clone: What it binds is not known.

Trimming took off 4 bases at V and 0 bases at J, with 4 bases between the two ends. This CDR3 comprises 13 residues. From germline, CDR1 is ENHRY and CDR2 SYGVKD. Sequenced material consisted of expressed TCRB transcripts (all of the isolated RNA was reverse transcribed). An average of approximately 3.6 million reads was obtained for naive, central memory and regulatory T cell samples. Assay used: immunoSEQ multiplex PCR; TCRdb lists only in-frame clones, some missing. Of 250,000 to 350,000 clones listed, 12% to 15% were seen once; the top ten hold about 6.6%. Sequencing was done on a sample of central memory CD4+ T cells from blood. The sequence was obtained from a man aged 30-40 years in good health. The rearrangement links TRBV10-3 to TRBJ2-1; no clear D. DNA for the CDR3: TGTGCCATCAGTGGGGACTCCTACAATGAGCAGTTCTTC. Its protein is CAISGDSYNEQFF.